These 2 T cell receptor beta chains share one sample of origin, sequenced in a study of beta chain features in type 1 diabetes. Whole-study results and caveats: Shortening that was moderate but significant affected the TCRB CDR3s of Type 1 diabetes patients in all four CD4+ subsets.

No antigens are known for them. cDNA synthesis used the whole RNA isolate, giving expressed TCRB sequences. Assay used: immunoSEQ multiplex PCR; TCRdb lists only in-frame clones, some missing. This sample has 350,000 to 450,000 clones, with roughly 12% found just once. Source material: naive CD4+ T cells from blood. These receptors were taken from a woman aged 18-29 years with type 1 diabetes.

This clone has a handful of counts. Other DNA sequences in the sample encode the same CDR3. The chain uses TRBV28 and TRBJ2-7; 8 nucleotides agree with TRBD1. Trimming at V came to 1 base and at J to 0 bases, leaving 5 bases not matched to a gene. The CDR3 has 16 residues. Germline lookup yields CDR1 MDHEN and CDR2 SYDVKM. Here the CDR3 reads CASSLSGTGGSYEQYF. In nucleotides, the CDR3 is TGTGCCAGCAGTTTATCCGGGACAGGAGGCTCCTACGAGCAGTACTTC.

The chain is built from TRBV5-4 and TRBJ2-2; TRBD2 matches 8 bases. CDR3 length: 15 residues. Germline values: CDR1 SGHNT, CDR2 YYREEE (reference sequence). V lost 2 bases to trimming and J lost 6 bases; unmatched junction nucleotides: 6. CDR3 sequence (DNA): TGTGCCAGCAGCTTAAGCGGGGGCGAGGCCGGGGAGCTGTTTTTT. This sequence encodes CASSLSGGEAGELFF.